This T cell receptor beta chain derives from a study of blood T cell repertoires in COVID-19. The overall study: COVID-19 samples from acute and convalescent phases originated in the United States, Italy and Spain. In each case, the material was cDNA or gDNA derived from T cells, B-cell-depleted T cells, or PBMCs.

The CDR3 has 15 amino acids. Germline assignment: CDR1 LNHDA and CDR2 SQIVND (reference sequence). Trimming pared 5 bases from V and 2 bases from J, leaving 13 bases between. Original data processing: Reference gene primer amplification gave nucleated cell count estimates. Assay used: immunoSEQ multiplex PCR; TCRdb lists only in-frame clones, some missing. For V, J and clone size, that table is used; D and trimming come from the DNA. The table includes 76,000 or so clones, approximately 89% detected once. This TCR derives from a human donor in a cohort sampled during active COVID-19. The gene calls are TRBV19 and TRBJ1-5; the D gene is possibly TRBD1 (6 bases). Sequencing used peripheral blood. The CDR3: CASSSPDSGNQPQHF. CDR3 nucleotides: TGTGCCAGTAGTTCCCCGGACAGTGGCAATCAGCCCCAGCATTTT.